A single sample gave rise to the 29 T cell receptor beta chains below, sequenced in a study of technical replicates of blood from a handful of donors. The method was immunoSEQ multiplex PCR; TCRdb's version includes in-frame clones alone and lacks a portion of them. This sample has under 70,000 clones; roughly 92% occur once, and the top ten carry roughly 5%. The specimen was PBMCs. The receptors come from a human donor in good health. Some clones in this sample may be carry-over from other donors' samples.

This clone appeared a single time. The gene calls are TRBV9 and TRBJ2-2; 15 nucleotides align to TRBD2. Germline CDR1 SGDLS, CDR2 YYNGEE. The CDR3 totals 18 residues. The ends lost 3 bases at V and 0 bases at J; junction bases unmatched: 3. CDR3 loop: CASSGGLAGGANTGELFF. CDR3 nucleotides: TGTGCCAGCAGCGGGGGACTAGCGGGGGGCGCGAACACCGGGGAGCTGTTTTTT.

The chain combines TRBV6-5 with TRBJ2-1; perhaps TRBD2 as D (6 bases). Trimming removed 6 bases at V and 7 bases at J, with 13 bases between. The CDR3 spans 13 residues. Germline V CDR1 and CDR2: MNHEY, SVGAGI. The CDR3 region is CASRTSTSNEQFF. CDR3 bases: TGTGCCAGCAGGACGTCGACTAGTAATGAGCAGTTCTTC.

The chain is built from TRBV2 and TRBJ2-7; 8 bases match TRBD1. Germline CDR1 is SNHLY and CDR2 is FYNNEI. V trimming: 4 bases; J trimming: 5 bases; junction bases outside the gene matches: 10. The CDR3 spans 15 residues. Written as DNA, the CDR3 is TGTGCCAGCAGTGGTAGCAGGGGGCTACGGGACGAGCAGTACTTC. It is translated as CASSGSRGLRDEQYF.

The chain links TRBV2 to TRBJ2-1, with 10 bases that match TRBD2. Germline trimming cut 7 bases from V and 4 bases from J; bases unmatched to any gene: 7. CDR3 length: 15 residues. The germline gives CDR1 SNHLY, CDR2 FYNNEI. CDR3 coding DNA: TGTGCCAGCACCCCTAGCGGGGGCCCTTACAATGAGCAGTTCTTC. The encoded protein is CASTPSGGPYNEQFF. The variable domain in full, with the rest retrieved from reference TRBV2 and TRBJ2-1, is EPEVTQTPSHQVTQMGQEVILRCVPISNHLYFYWYRQILGQKVEFLVSFYNNEISEKSEIFDDQFSVERPDGSNFTLKIRSTKLEDSAMYFCASTPSGGPYNEQFFGPGTRLTVL.

The chain links TRBV6-1 to TRBJ1-3; D unresolved. V was cut by 0 bases and J by 3 bases, with 9 bases left in between. CDR1 MNHNS and CDR2 SASEGT come from the germline V gene. The CDR3 spans 15 residues. In DNA, the CDR3 is TGTGCCAGCAGTGAAGCGCTGCAGATTGGAAACACCATATATTTT. Its translation: CASSEALQIGNTIYF.

This chain joins TRBV5-1 and TRBJ2-1; D possibly corresponds to TRBD2 (5 bases). Trimming removed 4 bases at V and 0 bases at J, with 14 bases between. Per germline, CDR1 SGHRS and CDR2 YFSETQ. The CDR3 contains 16 residues. CDR3 sequence (DNA): TGCGCCAGCAGCGTGACGGGGTGGAGCTCCTACAATGAGCAGTTCTTC. Amino acid sequence: CASSVTGWSSYNEQFF.

V gene TRBV30 combines with J gene TRBJ1-1; tentatively, D is TRBD1 (5 bases). CDR3 length equals 13 residues. The V and J ends lost 4 bases and 0 bases respectively, with 9 bases between them. Germline CDR1 GTSNPN, CDR2 SVGIG (reference sequence). CDR3 sequence reads: CAWTQGVNTEAFF. In DNA, the CDR3 is TGTGCCTGGACGCAAGGGGTGAACACTGAAGCTTTCTTT.

This clone has just one count. The rearrangement uses TRBV27 and TRBJ2-1; tentative D call: TRBD2 (6 bases). Trimming stripped 2 bases from V and 15 bases from J, with 11 bases between. The CDR3 has 11 residues. From germline, CDR1 is MNHEY and CDR2 SMNVEV (reference sequence). CDR3: CASSLAGPLFF. CDR3 coding DNA: TGTGCCAGCAGTTTAGCGGGACCGCTGTTCTTC.

Here the CDR3 reads CSVELLAARNNEQFF. In DNA, the CDR3 is TGCAGCGTTGAATTGTTGGCGGCGCGGAACAATGAGCAGTTCTTC. The chain couples TRBV29-1 to TRBJ2-1; no firm D call. CDR3 size: 15 residues. Trimming left V 2 bases short and J 5 bases short, with 16 bases between. Per germline, CDR1 SQVTM and CDR2 ANQGSEA.

V usage is TRBV7-7 and J usage is TRBJ2-5, with D maybe TRBD2 (6 bases). V was pared by 5 bases and J by 2 bases, with 6 bases between. The germline V gene has CDR1 SSHAT and CDR2 FNYEAQ (reference sequence). The CDR3 consists of 12 residues. The CDR3 protein is CASSAGQETQYF. CDR3 coding DNA: TGTGCCAGCAGCGCGGGGCAAGAGACCCAGTACTTC.

The V and J genes are TRBV10-1 and TRBJ2-5, with 9 positions matching TRBD2. This CDR3 comprises 11 residues. The germline V gene encodes CDR1 WNHNN and CDR2 SYGVQD (reference sequence). CDR3 residues: CGGAGGETQYF. Written as DNA, the CDR3 is TGCGGGGGAGCGGGGGGTGAGACCCAGTACTTC.

This clone was seen a single time. The rearrangement links TRBV2 to TRBJ2-3; 12 nucleotides line up with TRBD2. This CDR3 has 15 residues. From germline, CDR1 is SNHLY and CDR2 FYNNEI. Trimming at V came to 6 bases and at J to 5 bases, leaving 6 bases not matched to a gene. CDR3 sequence reads: CASRPSGGAGDTQYF. In nucleotides, the CDR3 is TGTGCCAGCAGGCCTAGCGGGGGGGCCGGAGATACGCAGTATTTT.

The CDR3 nucleotides read TGTGCCATCAGCGCGGGACTAGCGGGGACCTACGAGCAGTACTTC. Translated: CAISAGLAGTYEQYF. The V gene is TRBV10-3, the J gene TRBJ2-7; TRBD2 matches at 13 bases. Unmatched junction bases numbered 4, after V lost 6 bases and J lost 2 bases. Germline CDR1 and CDR2: ENHRY and SYGVKD. CDR3 length equals 15 residues.

V gene TRBV6-4 combines with J gene TRBJ2-3; possibly TRBD2 for D (6 bases). There are 14 residues in the CDR3. CDR1 is MRHNA, CDR2 SNTAGT, per germline. The V end was cut by 3 bases, the J end by 4 bases, with 11 bases between. The CDR3 nucleotides are TGTGCCAGCAGTGAAGGTGGCGGGGCAGATACGCAGTATTTT. This encodes CASSEGGGADTQYF.

The chain has TRBV6-6 and TRBJ1-5, with D maybe TRBD1 (6 bases). The V end was cut by 10 bases, the J end by 5 bases, with 12 bases between. This CDR3 spans 12 amino acids. The germline V gene encodes CDR1 MNHNY and CDR2 SVGAGI (reference sequence). The CDR3 nucleotides are TGTGCCACCAGAGGGGGGGATCAGCCCCAGCATTTT. Amino acids: CATRGGDQPQHF.

This chain uses TRBV30 with TRBJ2-3, with D possibly matching TRBD2 (6 bases). The CDR3 sequence is 15 residues long. Germline loops: CDR1 GTSNPN, CDR2 SVGIG (reference sequence). Between the trimmed V and J ends, which lost 0 bases and 2 bases, there was a span of 12 bases. CDR3 sequence: CAWSVAGSSTDTQYF. The CDR3 coding sequence is TGTGCCTGGAGTGTTGCGGGGAGCTCCACAGATACGCAGTATTTT.

The chain recombines TRBV9 with TRBJ2-1; a weak D match, TRBD2 (7 bases). The CDR3 is 17 residues long. Germline values: CDR1 SGDLS, CDR2 YYNGEE. Deletions cut 0 bases from V and 6 bases from J, with 19 bases between. The DNA for the CDR3 is TGTGCCAGCAGCGTAGGTGTAGGTGGGGGGGCCGGCAATGAGCAGTTCTTC. Residues: CASSVGVGGGAGNEQFF.

The chain recombines TRBV29-1 with TRBJ2-7, with 9 bases fitting TRBD2. The CDR3 consists of 15 residues. CDR1 and CDR2 from the germline V gene are SQVTM and ANQGSEA. After removal of 5 bases from V and 5 bases from J, the junction contained 13 bases not matched to a gene. DNA of the CDR3: TGCAGCGTTATCTTTGTAGCGGGAGTACCGCACGAGCAGTACTTC. Its protein is CSVIFVAGVPHEQYF.

The chain combines TRBV12-5 with TRBJ2-1, with TRBD2 as a possible D gene (5 bases). Germline V CDR1 and CDR2: LGHNT, FRNRAP. Deletions cut 7 bases from V and 1 base from J, with 11 bases between. This CDR3 contains 14 residues. CDR3 nucleotide sequence: TGTGCTAGTGCCTTGGGCGGGTCCTACAATGAGCAGTTCTTC. This codes for CASALGGSYNEQFF.

The sample holds one count of this clone. V is TRBV29-1 and J is TRBJ2-7, with TRBD2 matching 10 bases. CDR1 and CDR2 (germline): SQVTM, ANQGSEA. CDR3 size: 13 residues. The trim removed 5 bases at V and 2 bases at J, leaving 3 bases unmatched. CDR3 nucleotides: TGCAGCGTTCGGCTAGCGGGGGCCTACGAGCAGTACTTC. Translating it yields CSVRLAGAYEQYF.

The CDR3 nucleotides are TGTGCCAGCAGCTTGAACCAGGCAGGAGGTTATGGCTACACCTTC. Translated, it gives CASSLNQAGGYGYTF. The chain recombines TRBV5-4 with TRBJ1-2; D gene ambiguous. Trimming took 1 base from V and 5 from J, leaving 15 bases between them. The CDR3 runs 15 residues. Germline V CDR1 and CDR2: SGHNT, YYREEE (reference sequence). Using reference TRBV5-4 and TRBJ1-2 for the parts outside the CDR3, the full variable domain is ETGVTQSPTHLIKTRGQQVTLRCSSQSGHNTVSWYQQALGQGPQFIFQYYREEENGRGNFPPRFSGLQFPNYSSELNVNALELDDSALYLCASSLNQAGGYGYTFGSGTRLTVV.

The chain joins TRBV5-4 to TRBJ2-5; 12 positions agree with TRBD2. The CDR3 spans 15 residues. Germline lookup yields CDR1 SGHNT and CDR2 YYREEE (reference sequence). V was pared by 3 bases and J by 4 bases, with 4 bases of the junction left unmatched. The CDR3 here is CASSSASGGAETQYF. The CDR3 coding sequence is TGTGCCAGCAGCTCGGCTAGCGGGGGGGCAGAGACCCAGTACTTC. Full variable domain (outside the CDR3, taken from reference TRBV5-4 and TRBJ2-5): ETGVTQSPTHLIKTRGQQVTLRCSSQSGHNTVSWYQQALGQGPQFIFQYYREEENGRGNFPPRFSGLQFPNYSSELNVNALELDDSALYLCASSSASGGAETQYFGPGTRLLVL.

The V call is TRBV23-1, the J call TRBJ1-4; maybe TRBD1 (5 bases). TRBV23-1 is given ORF status, its function remaining uncertain. Trimming left V 3 bases short and J 1 base short, with 12 bases between. CDR3 length: 16 residues. CDR3 bases: TGCGCCAGCAGTCAGCCCCAGGGTGAAACTAATGAAAAACTGTTTTTT. It yields the protein CASSQPQGETNEKLFF.

Here the CDR3 DNA reads TGTGCTAGTGGTTTGGTACTGTCAGGGGTGGGCAATCAGCCCCAGCATTTT. Its translation: CASGLVLSGVGNQPQHF. This chain connects TRBV12-5 to TRBJ1-5; D is perhaps TRBD1 (6 bases). The germline gives CDR1 LGHNT, CDR2 FRNRAP. Deletions cut 0 bases from V and 2 bases from J, with 14 bases between. The CDR3 is 17 residues long.

The V gene is TRBV19, the J gene TRBJ1-5; weak D call: TRBD1 (5 bases). The CDR3 has 13 residues. Trimming pared 7 bases from V and 9 bases from J, leaving 16 bases between. CDR1 LNHDA and CDR2 SQIVND come from the germline V gene (reference sequence). In nucleotides, the CDR3 is TGTGCCAGTAATGTACAGGAGGGGCGGCCCCAGCATTTT. Translated, it gives CASNVQEGRPQHF.

This chain uses TRBV2 with TRBJ2-3; possibly TRBD2 for D (6 bases). This CDR3 has 15 residues. V dropped 11 bases and J dropped 0 bases, with 18 bases sitting between them. Germline V CDR1 and CDR2: SNHLY, FYNNEI. In nucleotides, the CDR3 is TGTGCCGAAAGAGCAGCGGGCTTTAGCACAGATACGCAGTATTTT. As protein: CAERAAGFSTDTQYF.

The J gene is TRBJ1-2, the V gene TRBV9; D is possibly TRBD1 (6 bases). The CDR3 sequence is 14 residues long. Trimming shortened V by 4 bases and J by 4 bases, and 14 bases separated the two germline ends. The germline gives CDR1 SGDLS, CDR2 YYNGEE. As DNA, the CDR3 is TGTGCCAGCAGCCCTGAGAGCAGGGGCTATGGCTACACCTTC. It codes for CASSPESRGYGYTF.

The rearrangement uses TRBV19 and TRBJ1-1; TRBD1 agrees at 10 bases. Losses at the gene ends were 6 bases for V and 5 bases for J; bases not matched to a gene: 6. In germline, CDR1 is LNHDA, CDR2 SQIVND (reference sequence). This CDR3 comprises 14 residues. The CDR3 loop is CASSLGQGRTEAFF. In DNA, the CDR3 is TGTGCCAGTAGCTTGGGACAGGGGCGGACTGAAGCTTTCTTT.

The chain links TRBV18 to TRBJ1-3, with TRBD1 matching 7 bases. Germline-derived CDR1 and CDR2 are KGHSH and LQKENI. CDR3 length: 18 amino acids. Losses at the gene ends were 3 bases for V and 4 bases for J; bases not matched to a gene: 15. The CDR3 bases are TGTGCCAGCTCACCTTCACACCTCCAGGGGGTGTCGGGAAACACCATATATTTT. It encodes CASSPSHLQGVSGNTIYF.